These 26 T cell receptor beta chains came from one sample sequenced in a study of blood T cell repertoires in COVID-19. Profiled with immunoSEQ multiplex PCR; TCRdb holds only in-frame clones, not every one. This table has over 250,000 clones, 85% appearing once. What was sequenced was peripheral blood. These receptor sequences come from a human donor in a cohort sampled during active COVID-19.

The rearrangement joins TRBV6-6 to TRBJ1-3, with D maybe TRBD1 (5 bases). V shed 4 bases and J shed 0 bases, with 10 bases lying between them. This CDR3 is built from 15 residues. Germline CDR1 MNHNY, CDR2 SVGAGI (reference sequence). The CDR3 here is CASSFRRGSGNTIYF. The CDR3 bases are TGTGCCAGCAGTTTCCGGAGGGGCTCTGGAAACACCATATATTTT.

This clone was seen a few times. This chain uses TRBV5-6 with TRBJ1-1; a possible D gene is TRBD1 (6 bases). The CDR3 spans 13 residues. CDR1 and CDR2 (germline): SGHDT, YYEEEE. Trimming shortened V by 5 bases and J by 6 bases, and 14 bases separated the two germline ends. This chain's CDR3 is CASRKTGSSEAFF. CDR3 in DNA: TGTGCCAGCAGGAAAACAGGGTCTTCTGAAGCTTTCTTT. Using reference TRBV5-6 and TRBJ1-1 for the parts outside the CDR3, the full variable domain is DAGVTQSPTHLIKTRGQQVTLRCSPKSGHDTVSWYQQALGQGPQFIFQYYEEEERQRGNFPDRFSGHQFPNYSSELNVNALLLGDSALYLCASRKTGSSEAFFGQGTRLTVV.

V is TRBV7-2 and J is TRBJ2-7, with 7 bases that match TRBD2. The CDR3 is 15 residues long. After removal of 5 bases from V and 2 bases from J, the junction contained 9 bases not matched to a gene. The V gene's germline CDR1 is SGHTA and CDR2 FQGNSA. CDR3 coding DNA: TGTGCCAGCAGCCGTTTTGGGACTACACCCTACGAGCAGTACTTC. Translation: CASSRFGTTPYEQYF.

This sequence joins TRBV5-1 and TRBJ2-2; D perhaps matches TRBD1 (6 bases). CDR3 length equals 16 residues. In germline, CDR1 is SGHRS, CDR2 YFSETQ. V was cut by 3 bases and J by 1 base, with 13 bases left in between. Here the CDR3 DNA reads TGCGCCAGCAGCTCCTTACTAGGGGGGAACACCGGGGAGCTGTTTTTT. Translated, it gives CASSSLLGGNTGELFF.

CDR3 DNA sequence: TGTGCCAGCAGCTTAGTTTTGGCGGGAGGCACCGACTACGAGCAGTACTTC. Translating it yields CASSLVLAGGTDYEQYF. V and J are TRBV7-2 and TRBJ2-7, with 8 bases aligning to TRBD2. The germline gives CDR1 SGHTA, CDR2 FQGNSA. V lost 1 base to trimming and J lost 3 bases; unmatched junction nucleotides: 11. The CDR3 loop spans 17 amino acids. The full variable domain, with the rest looked up from reference TRBV7-2 and TRBJ2-7, is GAGVSQSPSNKVTEKGKDVELRCDPISGHTALYWYRQSLGQGLEFLIYFQGNSAPDKSGLPSDRFSAERTGGSVSTLTIQRTQQEDSAVYLCASSLVLAGGTDYEQYFGPGTRLTVT.

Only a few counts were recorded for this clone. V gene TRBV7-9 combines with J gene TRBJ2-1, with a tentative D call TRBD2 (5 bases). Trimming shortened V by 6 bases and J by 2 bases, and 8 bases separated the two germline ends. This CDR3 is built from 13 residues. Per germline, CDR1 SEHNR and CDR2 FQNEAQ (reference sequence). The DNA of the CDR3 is TGTGCCAGCAGTTCCGGGGCCTACAATGAGCAGTTCTTC. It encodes CASSSGAYNEQFF.

The CDR3 bases are TGTGCCAGCAGCCCAGGGCCCGCAGGAGTCAATCAGCCCCAGCATTTT. This sequence encodes CASSPGPAGVNQPQHF. The genes are TRBV7-8 and TRBJ1-5; the D gene is possibly TRBD1 (5 bases). This CDR3 spans 16 amino acids. V was pared by 5 bases and J by 3 bases, with 17 bases between. Per the germline V gene, CDR1 is SGHVS and CDR2 is FQNEAQ.

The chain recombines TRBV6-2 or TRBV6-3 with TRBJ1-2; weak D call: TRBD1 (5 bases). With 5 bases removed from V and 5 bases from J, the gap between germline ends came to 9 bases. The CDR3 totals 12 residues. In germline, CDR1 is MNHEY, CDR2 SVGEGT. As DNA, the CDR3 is TGTGCCAGCAGTCCCGACAGTTATGGCTACACCTTC. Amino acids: CASSPDSYGYTF.

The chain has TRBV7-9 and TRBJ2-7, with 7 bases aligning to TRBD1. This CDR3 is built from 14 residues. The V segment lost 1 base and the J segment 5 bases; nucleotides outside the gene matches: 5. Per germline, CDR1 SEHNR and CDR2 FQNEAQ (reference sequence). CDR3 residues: CASSLGQGSNEQYF. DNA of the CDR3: TGTGCCAGCAGCTTAGGACAGGGTTCCAACGAGCAGTACTTC.

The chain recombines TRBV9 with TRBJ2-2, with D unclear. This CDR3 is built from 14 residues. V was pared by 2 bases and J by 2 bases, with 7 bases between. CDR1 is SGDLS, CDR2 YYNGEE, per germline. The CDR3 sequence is CASSVIGNTGELFF. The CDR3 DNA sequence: TGTGCCAGCAGCGTTATCGGTAACACCGGGGAGCTGTTTTTT.

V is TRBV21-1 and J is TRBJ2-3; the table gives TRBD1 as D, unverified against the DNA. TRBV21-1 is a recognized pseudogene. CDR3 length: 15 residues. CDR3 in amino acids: CASSNWGQSTDTQYF. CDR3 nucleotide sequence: TGTGCCAGCAGCAACTGGGGACAGAGCACAGATACGCAGTATTTT.

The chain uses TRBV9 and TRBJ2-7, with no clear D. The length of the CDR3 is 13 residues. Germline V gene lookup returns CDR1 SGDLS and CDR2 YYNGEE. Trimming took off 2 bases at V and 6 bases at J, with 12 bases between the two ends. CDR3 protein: CASSVVPSSEQYF. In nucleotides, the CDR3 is TGTGCCAGCAGCGTCGTGCCCTCTAGCGAGCAGTACTTC.

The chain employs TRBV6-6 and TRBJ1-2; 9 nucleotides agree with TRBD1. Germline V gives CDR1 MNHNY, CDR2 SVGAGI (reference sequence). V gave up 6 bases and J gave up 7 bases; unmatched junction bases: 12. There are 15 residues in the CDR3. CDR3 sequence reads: CASRGPGQGPSGYTF. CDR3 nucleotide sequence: TGTGCCAGCAGGGGACCGGGACAGGGCCCCAGTGGCTACACCTTC.

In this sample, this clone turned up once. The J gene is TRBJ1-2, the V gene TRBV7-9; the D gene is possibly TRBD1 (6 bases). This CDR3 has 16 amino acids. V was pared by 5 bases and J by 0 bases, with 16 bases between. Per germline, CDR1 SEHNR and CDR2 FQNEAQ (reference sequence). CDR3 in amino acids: CASSTEVPGANYGYTF. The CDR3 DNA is TGTGCCAGCAGCACGGAAGTGCCAGGGGCTAACTATGGCTACACCTTC.

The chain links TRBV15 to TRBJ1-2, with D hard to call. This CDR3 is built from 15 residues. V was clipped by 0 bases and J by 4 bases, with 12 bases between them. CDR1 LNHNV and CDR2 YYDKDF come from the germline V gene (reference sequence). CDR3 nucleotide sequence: TGTGCCACCAGCAGAGATCGGACGGGAGGCTATGGCTACACCTTC. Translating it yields CATSRDRTGGYGYTF.

Written as DNA, the CDR3 is TGTGCCAGCAGTTCCTCCGGGACAGCCTTCCTCGAGGAGCAGTTCTTC. Protein sequence: CASSSSGTAFLEEQFF. This chain links TRBV28 with TRBJ2-1; TRBD1 aligns across 7 bases. Trimming removed 4 bases from V and 10 bases from J; junction bases left unmatched: 16. CDR1 MDHEN and CDR2 SYDVKM come from the germline V gene. This CDR3 has 16 amino acids.

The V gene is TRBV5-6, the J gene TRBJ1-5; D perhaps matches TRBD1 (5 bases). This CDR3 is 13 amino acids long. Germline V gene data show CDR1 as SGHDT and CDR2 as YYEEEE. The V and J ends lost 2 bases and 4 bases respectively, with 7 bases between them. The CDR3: CASSFQGNQPQHF. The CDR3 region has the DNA TGTGCCAGCAGCTTCCAGGGTAATCAGCCCCAGCATTTT.

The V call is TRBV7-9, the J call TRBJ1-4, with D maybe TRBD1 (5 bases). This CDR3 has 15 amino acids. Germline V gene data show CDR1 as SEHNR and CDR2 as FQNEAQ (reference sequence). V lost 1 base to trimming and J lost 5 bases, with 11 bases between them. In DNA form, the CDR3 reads TGTGCCAGCAGCTTAGGGTCGACAGAGAATGAAAAACTGTTTTTT. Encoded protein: CASSLGSTENEKLFF. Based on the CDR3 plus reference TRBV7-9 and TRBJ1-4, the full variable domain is DTGVSQNPRHKITKRGQNVTFRCDPISEHNRLYWYRQTLGQGPEFLTYFQNEAQLEKSRLLSDRFSAERPKGSFSTLEIQRTEQGDSAMYLCASSLGSTENEKLFFGSGTQLSVL.

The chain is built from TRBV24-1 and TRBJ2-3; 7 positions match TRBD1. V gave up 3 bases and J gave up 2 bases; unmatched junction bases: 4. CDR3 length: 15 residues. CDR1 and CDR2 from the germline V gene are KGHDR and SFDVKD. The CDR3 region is CATSDTTGPTDTQYF. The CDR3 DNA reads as TGTGCCACCAGTGATACGACAGGGCCCACAGATACGCAGTATTTT.

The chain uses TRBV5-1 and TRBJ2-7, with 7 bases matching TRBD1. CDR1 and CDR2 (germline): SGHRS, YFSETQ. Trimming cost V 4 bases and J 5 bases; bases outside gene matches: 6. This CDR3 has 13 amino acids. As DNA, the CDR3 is TGCGCCAGCAGCCTACAGGGGCGGCACGAGCAGTACTTC. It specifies CASSLQGRHEQYF.

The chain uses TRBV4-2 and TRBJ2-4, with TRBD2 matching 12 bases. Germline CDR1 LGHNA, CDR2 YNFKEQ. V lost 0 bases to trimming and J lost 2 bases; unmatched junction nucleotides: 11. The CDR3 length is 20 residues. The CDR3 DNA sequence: TGTGCCAGCAGCCAAGATCTTTCTAGCGGGAGGGCCCCTTCCAAAAACATTCAGTACTTC. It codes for CASSQDLSSGRAPSKNIQYF.

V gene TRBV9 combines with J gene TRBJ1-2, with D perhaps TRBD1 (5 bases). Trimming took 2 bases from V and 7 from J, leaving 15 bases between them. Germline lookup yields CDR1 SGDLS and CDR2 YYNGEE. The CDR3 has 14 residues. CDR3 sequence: CASSVLEGSGGYTF. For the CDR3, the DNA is TGTGCCAGCAGCGTCTTGGAGGGGAGTGGTGGCTACACCTTC.

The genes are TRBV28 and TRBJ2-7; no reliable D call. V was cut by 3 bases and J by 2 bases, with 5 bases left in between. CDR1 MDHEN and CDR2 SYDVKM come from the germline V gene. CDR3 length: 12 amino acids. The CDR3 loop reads CASSFSPYEQYF. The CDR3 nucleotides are TGTGCCAGCAGTTTCAGTCCCTACGAGCAGTACTTC.

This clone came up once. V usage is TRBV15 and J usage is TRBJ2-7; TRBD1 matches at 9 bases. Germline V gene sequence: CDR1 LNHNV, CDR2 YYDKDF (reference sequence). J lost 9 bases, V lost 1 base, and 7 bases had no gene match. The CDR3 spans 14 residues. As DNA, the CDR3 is TGTGCCACCAGCAGAGGACAGGGGGACCACGGGCAGTACTTC. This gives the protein CATSRGQGDHGQYF.

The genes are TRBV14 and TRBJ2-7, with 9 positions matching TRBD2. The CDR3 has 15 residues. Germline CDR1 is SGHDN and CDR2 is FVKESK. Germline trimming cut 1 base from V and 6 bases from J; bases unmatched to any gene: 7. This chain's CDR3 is CASSQGGRAGGEQYF. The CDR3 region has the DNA TGTGCCAGCAGCCAAGGCGGGAGGGCCGGGGGCGAGCAGTACTTC.

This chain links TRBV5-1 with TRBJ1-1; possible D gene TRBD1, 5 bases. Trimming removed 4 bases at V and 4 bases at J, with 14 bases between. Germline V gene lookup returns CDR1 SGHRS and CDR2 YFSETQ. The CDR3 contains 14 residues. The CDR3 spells CASSLESGLTEAFF. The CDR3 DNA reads TGCGCCAGCAGCCTCGAATCAGGGCTCACTGAAGCTTTCTTT.